A selection of T cell receptor beta chains follows, all from one sample in a study of tumor-infiltrating lymphocytes in primary liver carcinoma. TCRdb called the multiplex PCR reads again in MiXCR, with one record for every CDR3 protein. The repertoire includes more than 100,000 distinct CDR3 sequences, roughly three fifths of them detected once, and around 9.7% sits in the top ten. Material for sequencing was liver tumor tissue from sampling region 1. The receptors derive from a woman aged 55-75 years with primary liver carcinoma and hepatitis B virus infection. CDR3s include the opening cysteine and the closing phenylalanine or tryptophan. The D gene is left open where the match is weak. A row's size may be missing; if present it is once, few, many or a size class.

NA	NA	16	TRBV11-3	TRBJ2-1	TGTACCAGCAGCTTAGCCCCAGCGTGGATATACAATGAGCAGTTCTTC	CTSSLAPAWIYNEQFF
NA	NA	14	TRBV6-6	TRBJ2-5	TGTGCCGACAGCCCACAGACCGCTACGGAGACCCAGTACTTC	CADSPQTATETQYF
NA	NA	14	TRBV5-4	TRBJ1-4	TGTGCCAGCAGCTTGGCCCCAGGGGCTGAAGAACTGTTTTTT	CASSLAPGAEELFF
once	TRBD1	14	TRBV29-1	TRBJ1-2	TGCAGAGTCCCCCCCGGGGACAGGGCTGGTGGCTACACCTTC	CRVPPGDRAGGYTF
NA	TRBD2	15	TRBV5-6	TRBJ2-1	TGTGCCAGCAGCTTATTAGGACTAGCGGACAATGAGAAGTTCTTC	CASSLLGLADNEKFF
NA	NA	14	TRBV28	TRBJ2-7	TGTGCCAGCAGGCTGGGACACTTCGCCTACGAGCAGTACTTC	CASRLGHFAYEQYF
NA	NA	12	TRBV30	TRBJ2-2	TGTACCTGGAGTAGGGTCACCTGGGAGCTGTTTTTT	CTWSRVTWELFF
NA	NA	13	TRBV6-5	TRBJ2-7	TGTGCCAGCAGAGTAGCGGAAAGATACGAACAGTACTTC	CASRVAERYEQYF
NA	TRBD2	15	TRBV7-9	TRBJ2-7	TGTGCCAGCAGCCCATGGACTAGCGGGAGCTACGAGCGGTACTTC	CASSPWTSGSYERYF
NA	NA	16	TRBV28	TRBJ1-5	TGTGCCAGCAGGATACGAGGCAGGGATAGCAATCAGCCCCAGCATTTT	CASRIRGRDSNQPQHF
NA	NA	15	TRBV5-1	TRBJ2-7	TGCGCCAGCAGCTTGGAGAGGCAAAGCTCCTACGAGCAGTACTTC	CASSLERQSSYEQYF